The 8 T cell receptor beta chains reported below all come from one sample, sequenced in a study of cytomegalovirus exposure and HLA in healthy donors. Clones were read by immunoSEQ multiplex PCR, and TCRdb kept only the in-frame ones, dropping some. The table lists hundreds of thousands of clones, about nine tenths of them singletons. Sequencing was performed on PBMCs. The receptors derive from a woman aged 18-29 years in good health and CMV-seronegative.

The chain combines TRBV10-3 with TRBJ1-4, with D possibly TRBD1 on 6 matching bases. Between the trimmed V and J ends, which lost 6 bases and 3 bases, there was a span of 11 bases. CDR1 ENHRY and CDR2 SYGVKD come from the germline V gene. This CDR3 contains 14 residues. The CDR3 DNA is TGTGCCATCAGAGAGGACAGCCCTAATGAAAAACTGTTTTTT. It translates to CAIREDSPNEKLFF.

The chain has TRBV27 and TRBJ2-3; D is ambiguous. V was trimmed by 3 bases and J by 1 base, leaving 8 bases between them. Per the germline V gene, CDR1 is MNHEY and CDR2 is SMNVEV (reference sequence). The CDR3 is 14 amino acids. The CDR3 protein is CASSFSKGTDTQYF. Here the CDR3 DNA reads TGTGCCAGCAGTTTTAGCAAGGGCACAGATACGCAGTATTTT.

The chain is built from TRBV6-5 and TRBJ1-5; D is unclear. V was cut by 0 bases and J by 3 bases, with 9 bases left in between. Germline values: CDR1 MNHEY, CDR2 SVGAGI. CDR3 length: 15 amino acids. This chain's CDR3 is CASSYSEGNNQPQHF. The CDR3 DNA follows: TGTGCCAGCAGTTACTCAGAGGGCAACAATCAGCCCCAGCATTTT.

The chain joins TRBV5-6 to TRBJ1-5; D may be TRBD1 (5 bases). V was pared by 0 bases and J by 4 bases, with 8 bases between. The CDR3 covers 14 residues. Germline V gene lookup returns CDR1 SGHDT and CDR2 YYEEEE. Written as DNA, the CDR3 is TGTGCCAGCAGCTTGGTAGGGGAAAATCAGCCCCAGCATTTT. Amino acid sequence: CASSLVGENQPQHF. Based on the CDR3 plus reference TRBV5-6 and TRBJ1-5, the full variable domain is DAGVTQSPTHLIKTRGQQVTLRCSPKSGHDTVSWYQQALGQGPQFIFQYYEEEERQRGNFPDRFSGHQFPNYSSELNVNALLLGDSALYLCASSLVGENQPQHFGDGTRLSIL.

The gene calls are TRBV28 and TRBJ1-5; 7 positions agree with TRBD1. The germline V gene has CDR1 MDHEN and CDR2 SYDVKM. J was trimmed by 6 bases and V by 3 bases; bases with no gene match: 11. CDR3 size: 16 residues. Written as DNA, the CDR3 is TGTGCCAGCAGTTTTAGGTCCAGGGGGGTAGGTCAGCCCCAGCATTTT. This translates into CASSFRSRGVGQPQHF.

The chain couples TRBV5-1 to TRBJ2-2, with 7 bases lining up with TRBD2. Per the germline V gene, CDR1 is SGHRS and CDR2 is YFSETQ. This CDR3 spans 16 amino acids. Germline trimming cut 0 bases from V and 1 base from J; bases unmatched to any gene: 3. The CDR3 sequence: CASSLGGLGNTGELFF. CDR3 DNA sequence: TGCGCCAGCAGCTTGGGAGGACTAGGGAACACCGGGGAGCTGTTTTTT.

This clone showed up just a few times. The same CDR3 arises from other DNA sequences in this sample as well. This chain joins TRBV2 and TRBJ1-5, with 7 bases lining up with TRBD1. CDR3 length equals 14 residues. Germline assignment: CDR1 SNHLY and CDR2 FYNNEI. V was clipped by 3 bases and J by 7 bases; unmatched bases: 6. The CDR3 loop is CASSEGQGGQPQHF. CDR3 DNA: TGTGCCAGCAGTGAGGGGCAGGGGGGACAGCCCCAGCATTTT.

This clone was seen only a few times. The chain combines TRBV11-2 with TRBJ1-1; no reliable D call. Germline V gene data show CDR1 as SGHAT and CDR2 as FQNNGV. This CDR3 is built from 14 residues. Trimming left V 2 bases short and J 11 bases short, with 18 bases between. Here the CDR3 reads CASSLLTGGLGAFF. CDR3 nucleotide sequence: TGTGCCAGCAGCTTACTGACGGGTGGACTTGGGGCTTTCTTT.